These 3 T cell receptor beta chains came from one sample sequenced in a study of T cell repertoires in cytomegalovirus infection. TCRdb called the reads again in MiXCR, with one record for every CDR3 protein. The sample records 250,000 to 300,000 distinct CDR3 sequences, 15% to 20% being singletons. Source material: CD8+ T cells from PBMCs. These receptors came from a human donor in good health (CMV status not recorded). Some clones in this sample may be carry-over from other donors' samples.

V and J are TRBV19 and TRBJ2-1; TRBD2 might be the D (5 bases). Germline V lookup: CDR1 LNHDA, CDR2 SQIVND (reference sequence). CDR3 length: 15 amino acids. V was cut by 1 base and J by 2 bases, with 9 bases left in between. The CDR3 here is CASSIVGVPYNEQFF. For the CDR3, the DNA is TGTGCCAGTAGTATAGTCGGGGTCCCCTACAATGAGCAGTTCTTC. Complete variable domain (other parts from reference TRBV19 and TRBJ2-1): DGGITQSPKYLFRKEGQNVTLSCEQNLNHDAMYWYRQDPGQGLRLIYYSQIVNDFQKGDIAEGYSVSREKKESFPLTVTSAQKNPTAFYLCASSIVGVPYNEQFFGPGTRLTVL.

The V gene is TRBV28, the J gene TRBJ2-1; TRBD2 matches 7 bases. The CDR3 consists of 15 residues. Germline V gene lookup returns CDR1 MDHEN and CDR2 SYDVKM. V was pared by 2 bases and J by 8 bases, with 9 bases of the junction left unmatched. The CDR3 loop reads CASSLQTSWGDEQFF. As DNA, the CDR3 is TGTGCCAGCAGTTTACAGACTAGCTGGGGCGATGAGCAGTTCTTC.

The chain combines TRBV29-1 with TRBJ2-7; TRBD1 matches at 7 bases. CDR1 and CDR2 (germline): SQVTM, ANQGSEA. The CDR3 sequence is 14 residues long. The trim removed 7 bases at V and 6 bases at J, leaving 15 bases unmatched. CDR3 bases: TGCAGCGCTAGGGACAGCCAGAATAGTGTCGAGCAGTACTTC. Amino acid sequence: CSARDSQNSVEQYF.